These 32 T cell receptor beta chains share one sample of origin, sequenced in a study of T-cell reconstitution after alpha-beta-depleted transplantation in children listed by TCRdb under 2016. The library came from PCR. Sequencer: Illumina HiSeq 2500. TCR libraries were prepared with molecular barcoding, using unique molecular identifiers to normalize TCRbeta repertoire quantification. TCRdb cleaned the public reads at Q25 with fastp, built clones with MiXCR and kept in-frame beta chains. Entries that share a CDR3 protein sequence are merged under the most common genes and DNA. The sample table contains around 960,000 distinct CDR3 sequences; only one count was recorded for 25% to 35% of them. Clones ranked in the top ten supply around 30% of the sample. The label giving this sample's treatment or condition can be read as: allogeneic hematopoietic cell transplantation with graft depleted of TCRalphabeta T cells and CD19 B cells.

Sequenced material: PBMCs, mostly from graft donor cells, taken 360 days after TCRalphabeta/CD19-depleted stem cell transplant. The source is a boy under two years old who had a stem cell transplant for SCID, so the T cells may come from the graft donor.

The chain combines TRBV28 with TRBJ2-7, with D perhaps matching TRBD1 (7 bases). Per the germline V gene, CDR1 is MDHEN and CDR2 is SYDVKM. This CDR3 is built from 15 residues. V was trimmed by 6 bases and J by 1 base, leaving 16 bases between them. For the CDR3, the DNA is TGTGCCAGCAGGAACAGGGGAGGAGGGTCCTACGAGCAGTACTTC. As protein: CASRNRGGGSYEQYF.

This chain connects TRBV16 to TRBJ2-1; TRBD1 aligns across 7 bases. The CDR3 totals 15 residues. V lost 0 bases to trimming and J lost 6 bases; unmatched junction nucleotides: 5. CDR1 and CDR2 from the germline V gene are KGHSY and FQNENV. CDR3 coding DNA: TGTGCCAGCAGCCAATCGAGGGGGCCGGCCAATGAGCAGTTCTTC. Protein: CASSQSRGPANEQFF.

The chain joins TRBV18 to TRBJ1-2, with a possible D match to TRBD1 (6 bases). This CDR3 contains 12 residues. Trimming took 2 bases from V and 8 from J, leaving 9 bases between them. The germline V gene has CDR1 KGHSH and CDR2 LQKENI. The CDR3 DNA sequence: TGTGCCAGCTCACCAAGGGGGATCGGCTACACCTTC. It codes for CASSPRGIGYTF.

This clonotype was picked up a small number of times. The chain couples TRBV10-2 to TRBJ2-3, with 7 nucleotides matching TRBD2. The CDR3 totals 15 residues. CDR1 is WSHSY and CDR2 is SAAADI in the germline V gene. J gave up 2 bases and V 4 bases, and 6 bases lay outside the gene matches. In DNA, the CDR3 is TGCGCCAGCAGTGGGGGGGGTCCCAACACAGATACGCAGTATTTT. It yields the protein CASSGGGPNTDTQYF.

This clonotype was observed a handful of times. V gene TRBV12-3 or TRBV12-4 combines with J gene TRBJ2-7, with a tentative D call TRBD1 (7 bases). The CDR3 has 15 residues. V dropped 0 bases and J dropped 3 bases, with 12 bases sitting between them. CDR3 in amino acids: CASSLASGGNYEQYF. The CDR3 coding sequence is TGTGCCAGCAGTTTAGCGTCAGGGGGGAACTACGAGCAGTACTTC.

This chain connects TRBV12-3 or TRBV12-4 to TRBJ2-1, with D hard to call. With 3 bases removed from V and 3 bases from J, the gap between germline ends came to 6 bases. There are 13 residues in the CDR3. CDR3 region: CASSLKYYNEQFF. The DNA of the CDR3 is TGTGCCAGCAGTTTGAAATACTACAATGAGCAGTTCTTC.

V gene TRBV4-2 combines with J gene TRBJ2-7; 10 nucleotides align to TRBD1. This CDR3 is built from 17 residues. J was trimmed by 1 base and V by 8 bases; bases with no gene match: 14. Germline V gene lookup returns CDR1 LGHNA and CDR2 YNFKEQ. In DNA, the CDR3 is TGTGCCAGCCCTGACGGCTCAGGGACAGGGGTTTCCTACGAGCAGTACTTC. Translating gives CASPDGSGTGVSYEQYF.

This chain links TRBV4-2 with TRBJ2-7; either TRBD1 or TRBD2 may supply D (5 bases each). Looked up from germline, CDR1 is LGHNA and CDR2 is YNFKEQ. V was cut by 4 bases and J by 1 base, with 23 bases left in between. The CDR3 spans 18 residues. The CDR3 region has the DNA TGTGCCAGCAGCCGCCCGCTTGGGACGGAAATTATTTCCTACGAGCAGTACTTC. Translation gives CASSRPLGTEIISYEQYF.

This clonotype turned up a few times. The rearrangement joins TRBV6-6 to TRBJ2-3; D is unresolved. Trimming left V 0 bases short and J 4 bases short, with 5 bases between. Per germline, CDR1 MNHNY and CDR2 SVGAGI (reference sequence). The length of the CDR3 is 13 residues. The CDR3, as DNA: TGTGCCAGCAGTTACTCCCTAGCAGATACGCAGTATTTT. Protein: CASSYSLADTQYF.

This clonotype was counted many times. Written as DNA, the CDR3 is TGTGCCAGCAGCTTATCCCATACAGCGACATCAGATACGCAGTATTTT. Residues: CASSLSHTATSDTQYF. The chain employs TRBV7-8 and TRBJ2-3, with no clear D. CDR1 and CDR2 from the germline V gene are SGHVS and FQNEAQ. The CDR3 is made up of 16 amino acids. The V and J ends lost 2 bases and 4 bases respectively, with 16 bases between them.

This rearrangement joins TRBV6-5 to TRBJ2-7; weak D call: TRBD2 (7 bases). The V end was cut by 7 bases, the J end by 6 bases, with 10 bases between. The length of the CDR3 is 11 residues. In germline, CDR1 is MNHEY, CDR2 SVGAGI. Here the CDR3 DNA reads TGTGCCAGCACCCGGGGGGCCGAGCAGTACTTC. It yields the protein CASTRGAEQYF.

This clonotype was counted between two and nine times. This rearrangement joins TRBV28 to TRBJ1-5, with a weak D call TRBD1 (6 bases). Germline CDR1 and CDR2: MDHEN and SYDVKM. V was shortened by 6 bases and J by 0 bases, with 24 bases between the two germline ends. There are 19 residues in the CDR3. This chain's CDR3 is CASSLTYSYREDSNQPQHF. The CDR3 DNA follows: TGTGCCAGCAGCCTTACTTACTCCTACAGGGAAGATAGCAATCAGCCCCAGCATTTT.

Only a few counts were recorded for this clonotype. The V and J genes are TRBV27 and TRBJ2-1; TRBD2 matches 8 bases. Germline loops: CDR1 MNHEY, CDR2 SMNVEV (reference sequence). The ends lost 5 bases at V and 4 bases at J; junction bases unmatched: 13. This CDR3 has 17 amino acids. Written as DNA, the CDR3 is TGTGCCAGCAGTCCCTCCTTAGGCGGGGGGTTGTACAATGAGCAGTTCTTC. This sequence encodes CASSPSLGGGLYNEQFF.

This clonotype was picked up a small number of times. The genes are TRBV24-1 and TRBJ2-1; TRBD1 agrees at 7 bases. V gave up 7 bases and J gave up 4 bases; unmatched junction bases: 3. CDR1 and CDR2 (germline): KGHDR, SFDVKD. The CDR3 runs to 13 residues. DNA for the CDR3: TGTGCCACCAGGGGACAGACTTACAATGAGCAGTTCTTC. Amino acids: CATRGQTYNEQFF.

The chain is built from TRBV20-1 and TRBJ1-5, with a weak D call TRBD1 (5 bases). Trimming took 3 bases from V and 6 from J, leaving 12 bases between them. Germline values: CDR1 DFQATT, CDR2 SNEGSKA (reference sequence). The CDR3 runs to 13 residues. CDR3 in amino acids: CSARRGIGQPQHF. CDR3 DNA sequence: TGCAGTGCTAGGCGGGGGATAGGTCAGCCCCAGCATTTT.

The chain joins TRBV28 to TRBJ1-5; D perhaps matches TRBD1 (5 bases). Germline-derived CDR1 and CDR2 are MDHEN and SYDVKM. CDR3 length: 14 residues. Trimming left V 7 bases short and J 0 bases short, with 10 bases between. CDR3 region: CASKEGSSNQPQHF. In DNA, the CDR3 is TGTGCCAGCAAGGAGGGGAGTAGCAATCAGCCCCAGCATTTT.

The chain joins TRBV25-1 to TRBJ2-1; 8 bases match TRBD1. Germline V gene sequence: CDR1 MGHDK, CDR2 SYGVNS. The V segment lost 1 base and the J segment 8 bases; nucleotides outside the gene matches: 7. This CDR3 has 15 residues. The CDR3 spells CASSELGTGKDEQFF. CDR3 bases: TGTGCCAGCAGTGAATTGGGGACAGGAAAGGATGAGCAGTTCTTC. Full variable domain (remainder filled in from reference TRBV25-1 and TRBJ2-1): EADIYQTPRYLVIGTGKKITLECSQTMGHDKMYWYQQDPGMELHLIHYSYGVNSTEKGDLSSESTVSRIRTEHFPLTLESARPSHTSQYLCASSELGTGKDEQFFGPGTRLTVL.

This clonotype has a handful of counts. This chain connects TRBV6-5 to TRBJ2-7; TRBD1 matches 7 bases. CDR1 is MNHEY and CDR2 is SVGAGI in the germline V gene. With 0 bases clipped from V and 2 bases from J, the junction kept 4 bases outside the gene matches. The CDR3 contains 15 residues. The CDR3, as DNA: TGTGCCAGCAGTTACTCTGGGACAGCCACCTACGAGCAGTACTTC. It is translated as CASSYSGTATYEQYF.

CDR3 sequence (DNA): TGCAGTGCTAGCCACATGAGCTCCTACAATGAGCAGTTCTTC. It is translated as CSASHMSSYNEQFF. V is TRBV20-1 and J is TRBJ2-1; D unresolved. The V gene's germline CDR1 is DFQATT and CDR2 SNEGSKA (reference sequence). The CDR3 extends over 14 amino acids. The V gene lost 3 bases and the J gene lost 0 bases, with 9 bases spanning the gap.

This clonotype was seen a few times. V gene TRBV24-1 combines with J gene TRBJ2-2; 10 bases align to TRBD1. J lost 4 bases, V lost 5 bases, and 12 bases had no gene match. Germline V lookup: CDR1 KGHDR, CDR2 SFDVKD. This CDR3 is 18 amino acids long. CDR3 in amino acids: CATSAVLGTGDGTGELFF. CDR3 in DNA: TGTGCCACCAGTGCCGTCCTCGGGACAGGGGATGGCACCGGGGAGCTGTTTTTT.

Written as DNA, the CDR3 is TGTGCCAGCAGTGATGGACAGGCGGCGGGTGCTTTCTTT. Translated, it gives CASSDGQAAGAFF. The V call is TRBV2, the J call TRBJ1-1, with 7 nucleotides matching TRBD1. This CDR3 is built from 13 residues. The germline V gene has CDR1 SNHLY and CDR2 FYNNEI. J gave up 11 bases and V 3 bases, and 9 bases lay outside the gene matches.

The chain couples TRBV5-1 to TRBJ2-3; D uncertain. CDR3 size: 14 residues. The V and J ends lost 0 bases and 6 bases respectively, with 11 bases between them. The V gene's germline CDR1 is SGHRS and CDR2 YFSETQ. This chain's CDR3 is CASSLDQPRDTQYF. The CDR3 bases are TGCGCCAGCAGCTTGGATCAGCCCAGGGATACGCAGTATTTT.

The V gene is TRBV28, the J gene TRBJ2-7; TRBD1 or TRBD2 may be the D gene (7 bases each). Trimming removed 0 bases from V and 2 bases from J, with 14 bases in between. This CDR3 comprises 16 residues. Germline loops: CDR1 MDHEN, CDR2 SYDVKM. CDR3: CASSLWGGDSPYEQYF. CDR3 bases: TGTGCCAGCAGTTTATGGGGGGGGGACAGTCCCTACGAGCAGTACTTC.

This clonotype was seen only a few times. The chain is built from TRBV12-3 or TRBV12-4 and TRBJ1-5, with 7 bases lining up with TRBD1. There are 15 residues in the CDR3. The ends lost 2 bases at V and 7 bases at J; junction bases unmatched: 8. CDR3 protein: CASSLKGTGVQPQHF. CDR3 nucleotide sequence: TGTGCCAGCAGTTTAAAGGGAACAGGGGTCCAGCCCCAGCATTTT.

The chain links TRBV9 to TRBJ2-1, with TRBD2 matching 8 bases. The CDR3 has 15 amino acids. Germline CDR1 SGDLS, CDR2 YYNGEE. Losses at the gene ends were 0 bases for V and 3 bases for J; bases not matched to a gene: 2. The DNA of the CDR3 is TGTGCCAGCAGCGTAGACGGGGGGGGCTACAATGAGCAGTTCTTC. Protein: CASSVDGGGYNEQFF.

This sequence joins TRBV27 and TRBJ2-7; D may match TRBD1 or TRBD2 (5 bases each). The CDR3 covers 18 residues. The V end lost 7 bases, the J end lost 3 bases, and 28 bases lay between the germline ends. Germline V CDR1 and CDR2: MNHEY, SMNVEV (reference sequence). The CDR3, as DNA: TGTGCCAGCATCCCTCGGGCCCGAGGGGCCCAACGGTACTACGAGCAGTACTTC. This gives the protein CASIPRARGAQRYYEQYF.

J is TRBJ1-5 and V is TRBV12-3 or TRBV12-4; 9 bases are shared with TRBD1. The V and J ends lost 9 bases and 2 bases, in that order; junction bases with no gene match: 8. This CDR3 spans 15 amino acids. CDR3 DNA sequence: TGTGCCAGTGTACCGGGACAGGGTCGCAATCAGCCCCAGCATTTT. Translated, it gives CASVPGQGRNQPQHF.

This sequence joins TRBV4-2 and TRBJ2-3; TRBD2 is a possible D gene (7 bases). The ends were cut back, 1 base at V and 3 bases at J, with 17 bases in the middle. Germline CDR1 and CDR2: LGHNA and YNFKEQ. The CDR3 consists of 17 residues. The chain's CDR3 is CASSQAAWGGRTDTQYF. The CDR3 region has the DNA TGTGCCAGCAGCCAAGCCGCGTGGGGGGGCCGAACAGATACGCAGTATTTT.

This clonotype was detected only a few times. This CDR3 reads CASSQSGLRRNEQFF. In DNA form, the CDR3 reads TGTGCCAGCAGCCAATCGGGACTCCGCAGGAATGAGCAGTTCTTC. The V and J genes are TRBV14 and TRBJ2-1; D possibly corresponds to TRBD2 (6 bases). Germline-derived CDR1 and CDR2 are SGHDN and FVKESK. The CDR3 is 15 residues long. V dropped 2 bases and J dropped 7 bases, with 15 bases sitting between them.

This clonotype has only a few counts. This sequence joins TRBV5-1 and TRBJ1-5; 7 nucleotides match TRBD1. Germline trimming cut 3 bases from V and 7 bases from J; bases unmatched to any gene: 10. The CDR3 extends over 15 amino acids. The V gene's germline CDR1 is SGHRS and CDR2 YFSETQ. In DNA form, the CDR3 reads TGCGCCAGCAGCTATTCTCCAGGGGGGAGACAGCCCCAGCATTTT. Translated, it gives CASSYSPGGRQPQHF.

The J gene is TRBJ2-2, the V gene TRBV7-9; D not resolved. This CDR3 region has 14 residues. Deletions cut 5 bases from V and 6 bases from J, with 13 bases between. CDR1 SEHNR and CDR2 FQNEAQ come from the germline V gene (reference sequence). The CDR3 bases are TGTGCCAGCAGCCCTTGGGCAACCGCCGGGGAGCTGTTTTTT. Its translation: CASSPWATAGELFF.

This clonotype has more than one count but fewer than ten. The chain recombines TRBV27 with TRBJ1-1, with a tentative D call TRBD1 (6 bases). Germline V gene sequence: CDR1 MNHEY, CDR2 SMNVEV (reference sequence). CDR3 length: 17 amino acids. V was shortened by 1 base and J by 1 base, with 16 bases between the two germline ends. The CDR3 DNA is TGTGCCAGCAGTTTATGGTCTACAGGGCGTTGGAACACTGAAGCTTTCTTT. Translation gives CASSLWSTGRWNTEAFF.